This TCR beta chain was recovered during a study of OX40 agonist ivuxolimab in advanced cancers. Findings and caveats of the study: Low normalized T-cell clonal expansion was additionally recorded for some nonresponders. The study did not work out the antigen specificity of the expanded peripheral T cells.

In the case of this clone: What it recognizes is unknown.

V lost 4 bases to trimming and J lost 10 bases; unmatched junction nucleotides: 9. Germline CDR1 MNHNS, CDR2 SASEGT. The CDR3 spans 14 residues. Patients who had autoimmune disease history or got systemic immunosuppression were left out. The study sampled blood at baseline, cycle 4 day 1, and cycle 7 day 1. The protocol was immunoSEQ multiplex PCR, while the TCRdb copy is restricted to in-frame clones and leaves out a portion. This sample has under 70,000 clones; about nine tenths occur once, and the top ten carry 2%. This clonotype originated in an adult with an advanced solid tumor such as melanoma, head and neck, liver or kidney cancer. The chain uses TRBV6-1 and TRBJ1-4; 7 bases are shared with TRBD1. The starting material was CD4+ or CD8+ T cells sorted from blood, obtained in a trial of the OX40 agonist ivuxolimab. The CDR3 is CASSAGTERGKLFF. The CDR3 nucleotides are TGTGCCAGCAGTGCCGGGACAGAAAGGGGAAAACTGTTTTTT.